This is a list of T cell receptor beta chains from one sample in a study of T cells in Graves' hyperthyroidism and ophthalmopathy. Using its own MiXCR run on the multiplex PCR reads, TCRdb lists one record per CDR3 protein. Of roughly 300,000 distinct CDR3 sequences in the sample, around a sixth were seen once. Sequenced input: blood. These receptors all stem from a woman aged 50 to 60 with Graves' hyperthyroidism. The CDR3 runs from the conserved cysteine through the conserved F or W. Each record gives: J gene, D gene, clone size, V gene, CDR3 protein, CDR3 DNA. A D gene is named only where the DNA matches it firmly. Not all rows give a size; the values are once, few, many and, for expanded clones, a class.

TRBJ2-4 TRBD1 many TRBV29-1 CSVSGTDLWEGKNIQYF TGCAGCGTTTCCGGGACAGATCTTTGGGAAGGCAAAAACATTCAGTACTTC
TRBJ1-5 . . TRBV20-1 CSASSGSFQPQHF TGCAGTGCTAGTTCCGGGTCATTTCAGCCCCAGCATTTT
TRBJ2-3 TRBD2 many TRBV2 CASSLTAGGTDTQYF TGTGCCAGCAGTCTCACCGCGGGGGGAACAGATACGCAGTATTTT
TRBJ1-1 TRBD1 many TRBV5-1 CASSLGQGAEAFF TGTGCCAGCAGTCTCGGACAGGGGGCTGAAGCTTTCTTT
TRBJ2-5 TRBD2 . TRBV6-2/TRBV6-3 CASSSQREAAETQYF TGTGCCAGCAGTTCCCAGCGGGAGGCGGCAGAGACCCAGTACTTC
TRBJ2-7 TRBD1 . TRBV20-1 CSANNDRGFYEQYF TGCAGTGCTAACAACGACAGGGGGTTCTACGAGCAGTACTTC
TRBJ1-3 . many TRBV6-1 CASTGANGNTIYF TGTGCCAGCACGGGGGCAAATGGAAACACCATATATTTT
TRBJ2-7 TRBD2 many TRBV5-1 CASSGGTSLAHEQYF TGCGCCAGCAGCGGAGGGACTAGCCTCGCCCACGAGCAGTACTTC
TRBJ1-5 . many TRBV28 CASTSGNQPQHF TGTGCCAGCACTTCGGGGAACCAGCCCCAGCATTTT
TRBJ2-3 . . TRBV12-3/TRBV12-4 CASSPGEAAQYF TGTGCCAGCAGTCCAGGGGAAGCTGCGCAGTATTTT
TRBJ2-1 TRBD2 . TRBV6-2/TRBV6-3 CASSSQTGTTSYNEQFF TGTGCCAGCAGTTCCCAAACCGGGACTACCTCCTACAATGAGCAGTTCTTC
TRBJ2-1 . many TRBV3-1 CASSSGLGGFNEQFF TGTGCCAGCAGCTCCGGCCTGGGGGGTTTCAATGAGCAGTTCTTC
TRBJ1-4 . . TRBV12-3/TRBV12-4 CASSFSRWGANNEKLFF TGTGCCAGCAGTTTCTCGCGATGGGGGGCCAATAATGAAAAACTGTTTTTT